This T cell receptor beta chain derives from a study of T-cell reconstitution after alpha-beta-depleted transplantation in children. General study results and limits: It was surviving recipient T cells and thymic progenitors that gave some patients high TCRbeta diversity at day 60. About two months after transplant, alpha-beta T cells reportedly came from several hundred expanded graft clones. T-cell numbers and diversity, one year after transplant, stemmed largely from T cells that were newly produced.

Details on this clonotype: Its antigen is unidentified.

The V gene's germline CDR1 is MNHNS and CDR2 SASEGT. V lost 5 bases and J lost 4; bases outside the gene matches: 7. This CDR3 has 15 residues. A TCRbeta library incorporating unique molecular identifiers was prepared. TCRdb fed the PCR reads into MiXCR, producing one record per CDR3 protein. The table lists approximately 490,000 distinct CDR3 sequences, about 10% of them singletons. The TCR was taken from a child aged 2-9 years with inherited bone marrow failure, due to receive a stem cell transplant. The specimen was PBMCs, collected before TCRalphabeta/CD19-depleted stem cell transplant. The chain has TRBV6-1 and TRBJ1-5; 8 positions match TRBD1. The CDR3 nucleotides are TGTGCCAGCAGTCCCTTTCAGGGGGCGAATCAGCCCCAGCATTTT. Encoded protein: CASSPFQGANQPQHF.